This T cell receptor beta chain came from a study of blood T cell repertoires in COVID-19. Per the original methods: Estimated nucleated cell counts came from reference gene primer amplification. The method was immunoSEQ multiplex PCR; TCRdb's version includes in-frame clones alone and lacks a portion of them. V and J calls and clone size are given by that table; D and trimming were obtained from the DNA. The repertoire holds 400,000 to 550,000 clones, with 85% to 90% as singletons. V lost 4 bases and J lost 3; bases outside the gene matches: 5. From germline, CDR1 is SGHDT and CDR2 YYEEEE. CDR3 length: 15 residues.

The chain has TRBV5-6 and TRBJ2-5; 11 nucleotides agree with TRBD2. This TCR derives from a woman under 40 with acute or convalescent COVID-19. Sequencing was performed on peripheral blood. The CDR3 sequence is CASSPLLAGEETQYF. The DNA for the CDR3 is TGTGCCAGCAGCCCCCTACTAGCGGGGGAAGAGACCCAGTACTTC.